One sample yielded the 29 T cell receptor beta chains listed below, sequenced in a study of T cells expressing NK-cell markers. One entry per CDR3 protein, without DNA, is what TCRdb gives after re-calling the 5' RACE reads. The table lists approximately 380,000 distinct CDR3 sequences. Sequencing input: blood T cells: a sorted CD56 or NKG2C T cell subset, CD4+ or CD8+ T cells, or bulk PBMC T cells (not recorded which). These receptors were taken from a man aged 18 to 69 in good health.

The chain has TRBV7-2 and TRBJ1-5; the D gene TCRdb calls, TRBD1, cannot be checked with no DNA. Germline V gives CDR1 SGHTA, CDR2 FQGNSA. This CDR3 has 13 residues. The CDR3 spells CASSRQESQPQHF.

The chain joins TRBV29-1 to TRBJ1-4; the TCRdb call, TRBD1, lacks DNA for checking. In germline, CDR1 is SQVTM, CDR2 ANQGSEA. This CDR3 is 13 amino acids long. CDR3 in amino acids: CSEPGNREEKLFF.

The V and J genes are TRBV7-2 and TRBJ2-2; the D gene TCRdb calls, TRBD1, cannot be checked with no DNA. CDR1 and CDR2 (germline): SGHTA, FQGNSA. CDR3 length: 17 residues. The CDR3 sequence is CASSQSRGTGVTGELFF. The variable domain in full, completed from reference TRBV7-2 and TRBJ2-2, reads GAGVSQSPSNKVTEKGKDVELRCDPISGHTALYWYRQSLGQGLEFLIYFQGNSAPDKSGLPSDRFSAERTGGSVSTLTIQRTQQEDSAVYLCASSQSRGTGVTGELFFGEGSRLTVL.

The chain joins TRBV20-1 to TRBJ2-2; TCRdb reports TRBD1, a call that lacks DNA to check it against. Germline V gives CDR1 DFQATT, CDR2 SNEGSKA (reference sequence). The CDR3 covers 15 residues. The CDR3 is CSAREGDRATGELFF.

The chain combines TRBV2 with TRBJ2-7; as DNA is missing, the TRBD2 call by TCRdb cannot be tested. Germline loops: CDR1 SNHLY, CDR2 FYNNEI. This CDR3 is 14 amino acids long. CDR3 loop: CASSLVAGGTEQYF.

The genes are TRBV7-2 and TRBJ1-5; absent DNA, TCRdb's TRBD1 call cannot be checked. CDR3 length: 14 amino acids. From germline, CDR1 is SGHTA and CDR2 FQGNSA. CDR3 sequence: CASSPFTGSQPQHF.

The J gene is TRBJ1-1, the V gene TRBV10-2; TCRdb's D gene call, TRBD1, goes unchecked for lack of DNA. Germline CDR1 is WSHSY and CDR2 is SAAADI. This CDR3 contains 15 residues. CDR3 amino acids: CASSEPGRGNTEAFF.

CDR3 amino acids: CSATTSGGAFGQNTDTQYF. This chain links TRBV20-1 with TRBJ2-3; TCRdb's D gene call, TRBD2, goes unchecked for lack of DNA. Germline CDR1 is DFQATT and CDR2 is SNEGSKA (reference sequence). The CDR3 is 19 amino acids.

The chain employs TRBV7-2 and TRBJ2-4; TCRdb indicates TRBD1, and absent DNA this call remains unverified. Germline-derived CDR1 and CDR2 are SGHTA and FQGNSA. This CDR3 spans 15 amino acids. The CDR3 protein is CASSLGGQGLNIQYF.

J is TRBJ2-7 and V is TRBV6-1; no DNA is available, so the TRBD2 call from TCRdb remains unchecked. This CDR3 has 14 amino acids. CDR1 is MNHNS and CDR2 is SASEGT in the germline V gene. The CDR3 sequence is CASTHRRVAGEQYF.

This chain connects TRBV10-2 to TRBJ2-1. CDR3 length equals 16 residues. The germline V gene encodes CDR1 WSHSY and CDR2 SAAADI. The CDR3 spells CASSDFGQGSYNEQFF.

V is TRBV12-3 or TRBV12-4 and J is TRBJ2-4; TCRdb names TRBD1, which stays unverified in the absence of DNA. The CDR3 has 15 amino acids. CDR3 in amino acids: CASSLRGGPGDIQYF.

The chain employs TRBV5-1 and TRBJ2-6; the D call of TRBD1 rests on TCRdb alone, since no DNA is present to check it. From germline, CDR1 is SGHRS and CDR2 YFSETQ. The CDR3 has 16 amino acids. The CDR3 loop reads CASSLGTASGANVLTF.

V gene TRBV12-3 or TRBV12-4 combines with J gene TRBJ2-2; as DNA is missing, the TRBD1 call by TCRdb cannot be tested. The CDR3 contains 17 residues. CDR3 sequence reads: CASNLMGRRGNTGELFF.

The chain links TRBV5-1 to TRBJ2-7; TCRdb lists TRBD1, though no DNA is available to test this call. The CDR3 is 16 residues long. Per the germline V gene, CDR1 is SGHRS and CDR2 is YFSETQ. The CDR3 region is CASSARVSWTPVEQYF. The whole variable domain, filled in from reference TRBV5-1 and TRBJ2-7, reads KAGVTQTPRYLIKTRGQQVTLSCSPISGHRSVSWYQQTPGQGLQFLFEYFSETQRNKGNFPGRFSGRQFSNSRSEMNVSTLELGDSALYLCASSARVSWTPVEQYFGPGTRLTVT.

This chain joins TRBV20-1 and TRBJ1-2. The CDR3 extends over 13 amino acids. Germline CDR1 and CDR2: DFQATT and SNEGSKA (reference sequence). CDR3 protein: CSASRGMSYGYTF.

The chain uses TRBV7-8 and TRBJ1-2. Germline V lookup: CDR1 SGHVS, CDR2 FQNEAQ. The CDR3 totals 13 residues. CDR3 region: CASSFSATYGYTF.

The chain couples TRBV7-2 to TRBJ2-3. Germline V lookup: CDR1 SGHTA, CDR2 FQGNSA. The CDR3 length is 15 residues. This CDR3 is CASSDTERRTDTQYF.

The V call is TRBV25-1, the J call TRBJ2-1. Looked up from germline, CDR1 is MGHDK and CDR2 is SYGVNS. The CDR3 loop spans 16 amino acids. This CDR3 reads CASSDSPVWGNNEQFF.

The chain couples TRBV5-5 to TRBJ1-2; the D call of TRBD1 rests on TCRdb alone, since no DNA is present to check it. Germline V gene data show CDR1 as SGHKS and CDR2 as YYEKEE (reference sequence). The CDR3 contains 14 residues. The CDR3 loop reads CASSQDRRNYGYTF.

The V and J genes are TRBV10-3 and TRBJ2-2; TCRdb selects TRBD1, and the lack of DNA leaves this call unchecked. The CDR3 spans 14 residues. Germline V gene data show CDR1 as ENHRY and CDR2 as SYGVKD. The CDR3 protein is CAIMSGGQHGELFF.

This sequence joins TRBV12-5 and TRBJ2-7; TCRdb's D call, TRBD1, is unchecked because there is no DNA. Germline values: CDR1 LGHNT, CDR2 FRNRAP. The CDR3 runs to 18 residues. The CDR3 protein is CASGLGRGSGPNSYEQYF. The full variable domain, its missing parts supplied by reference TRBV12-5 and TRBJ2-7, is DARVTQTPRHKVTEMGQEVTMRCQPILGHNTVFWYRQTMMQGLELLAYFRNRAPLDDSGMPKDRFSAEMPDATLATLKIQPSEPRDSAVYFCASGLGRGSGPNSYEQYFGPGTRLTVT.

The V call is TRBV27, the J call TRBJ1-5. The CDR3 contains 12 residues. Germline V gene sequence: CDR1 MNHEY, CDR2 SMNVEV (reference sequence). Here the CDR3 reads CASSTPNQPQHF.

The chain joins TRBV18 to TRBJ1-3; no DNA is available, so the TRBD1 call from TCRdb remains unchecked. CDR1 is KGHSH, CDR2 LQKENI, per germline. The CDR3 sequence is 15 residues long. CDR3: CASSPTGASGNTIYF.

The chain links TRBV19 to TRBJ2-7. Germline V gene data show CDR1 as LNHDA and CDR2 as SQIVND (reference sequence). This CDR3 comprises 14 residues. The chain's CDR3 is CASSIWYGSYEQYF.

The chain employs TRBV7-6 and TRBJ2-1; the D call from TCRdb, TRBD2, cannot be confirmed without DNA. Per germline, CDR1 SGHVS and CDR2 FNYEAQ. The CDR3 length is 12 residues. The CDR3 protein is CASSPRASEQFF. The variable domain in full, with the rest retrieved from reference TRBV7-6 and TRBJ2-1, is GAGVSQSPRYKVTKRGQDVALRCDPISGHVSLYWYRQALGQGPEFLTYFNYEAQQDKSGLPNDRFSAERPEGSISTLTIQRTEQRDSAMYRCASSPRASEQFFGPGTRLTVL.

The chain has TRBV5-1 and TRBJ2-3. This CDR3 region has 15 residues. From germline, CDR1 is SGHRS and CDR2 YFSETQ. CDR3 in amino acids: CASSRSGRNTDTQYF. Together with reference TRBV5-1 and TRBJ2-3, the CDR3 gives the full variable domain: KAGVTQTPRYLIKTRGQQVTLSCSPISGHRSVSWYQQTPGQGLQFLFEYFSETQRNKGNFPGRFSGRQFSNSRSEMNVSTLELGDSALYLCASSRSGRNTDTQYFGPGTRLTVL.

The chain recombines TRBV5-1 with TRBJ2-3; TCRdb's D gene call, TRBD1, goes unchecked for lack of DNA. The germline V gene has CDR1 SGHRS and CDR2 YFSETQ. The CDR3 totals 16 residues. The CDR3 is CASSLSPGRPTDTQYF.

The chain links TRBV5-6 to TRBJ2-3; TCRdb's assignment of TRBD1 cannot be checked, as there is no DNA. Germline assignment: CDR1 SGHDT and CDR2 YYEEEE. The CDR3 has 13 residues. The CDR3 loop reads CASRRDLQDTQYF.